This T cell receptor (beta chain) comes out of a study of T cells in Graves' hyperthyroidism and ophthalmopathy. TCR beta CDR3 regions were amplified from RNA. HTBI primers were used for first-round RT-PCR of the TCR CDR3. TCRdb analysed the multiplex PCR reads with MiXCR anew, one entry per CDR3 protein. This table has some 740,000 distinct CDR3 sequences, around 15% appearing once. Germline V lookup: CDR1 SGHNT, CDR2 YENEEA. There are 15 residues in the CDR3. J gave up 4 bases and V 5 bases, and 8 bases lay outside the gene matches. Those with hyperthyroidism were 18 to 65 years old, newly diagnosed, and ill for under 2 months. The table lists this clonotype with a few counts.

Sequencing was performed on blood. This chain joins TRBV11-3 and TRBJ2-3, with TRBD2 matching over 8 bases. This sequence originates from a woman younger than 30 with Graves' hyperthyroidism. Here the CDR3 DNA reads TGTGCCAGCAGCCGGGGGGGGGTCCACGCAGATACGCAGTATTTT. Protein: CASSRGGVHADTQYF. The full variable domain, with the rest looked up from reference TRBV11-3 and TRBJ2-3, is EAGVVQSPRYKIIEKKQPVAFWCNPISGHNTLYWYLQNLGQGPELLIRYENEEAVDDSQLPKDRFSAERLKGVDSTLKIQPAELGDSAVYLCASSRGGVHADTQYFGPGTRLTVL.